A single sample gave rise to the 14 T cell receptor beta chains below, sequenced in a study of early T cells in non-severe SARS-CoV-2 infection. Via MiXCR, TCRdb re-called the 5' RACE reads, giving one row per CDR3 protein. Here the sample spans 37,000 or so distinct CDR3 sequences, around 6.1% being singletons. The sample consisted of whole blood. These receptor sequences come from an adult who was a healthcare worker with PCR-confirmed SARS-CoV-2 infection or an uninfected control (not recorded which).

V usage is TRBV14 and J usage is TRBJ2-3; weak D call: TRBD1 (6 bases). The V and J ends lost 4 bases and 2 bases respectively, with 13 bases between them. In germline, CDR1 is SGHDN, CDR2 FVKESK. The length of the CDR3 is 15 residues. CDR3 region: CASSPRTENTDTQYF. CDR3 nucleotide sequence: TGTGCCAGCAGCCCGAGGACAGAAAACACAGATACGCAGTATTTT.

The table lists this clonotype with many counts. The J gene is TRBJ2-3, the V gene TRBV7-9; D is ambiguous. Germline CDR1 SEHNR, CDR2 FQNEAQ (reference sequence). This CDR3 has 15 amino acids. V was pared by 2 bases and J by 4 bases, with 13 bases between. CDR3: CASSLLSSSADTQYF. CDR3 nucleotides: TGTGCCAGCAGCTTACTGAGTTCGAGCGCAGATACGCAGTATTTT.

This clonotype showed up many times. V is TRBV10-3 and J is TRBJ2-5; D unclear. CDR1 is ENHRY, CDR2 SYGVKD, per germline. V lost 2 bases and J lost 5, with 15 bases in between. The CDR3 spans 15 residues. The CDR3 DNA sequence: TGTGCCATCAGTGAGGTTGGATCCCCCGGGGAGACCCAGTACTTC. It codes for CAISEVGSPGETQYF.

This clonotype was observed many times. CDR3: CASSNTGLNTEAFF. The CDR3, as DNA: TGTGCCAGCAGCAACACTGGGCTGAACACTGAAGCTTTCTTT. The chain combines TRBV7-2 with TRBJ1-1; D gene uncertain. Germline loops: CDR1 SGHTA, CDR2 FQGNSA. This CDR3 is 14 amino acids long. V was shortened by 5 bases and J by 0 bases, with 10 bases between the two germline ends.

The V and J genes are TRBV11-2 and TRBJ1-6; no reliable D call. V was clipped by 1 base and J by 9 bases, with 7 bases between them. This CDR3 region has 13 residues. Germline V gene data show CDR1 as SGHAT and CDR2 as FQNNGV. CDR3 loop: CASSLGFGSPLHF. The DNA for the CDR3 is TGTGCCAGCAGCTTAGGATTCGGTTCACCCCTCCACTTT.

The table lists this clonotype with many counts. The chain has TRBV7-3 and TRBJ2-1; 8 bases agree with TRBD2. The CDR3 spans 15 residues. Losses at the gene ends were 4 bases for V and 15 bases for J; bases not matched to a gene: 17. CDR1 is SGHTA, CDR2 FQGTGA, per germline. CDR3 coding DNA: TGTGCCAGCAGCTCCTTGGGCCCCGGGACTAGTCGTCCGTTCTTC. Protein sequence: CASSSLGPGTSRPFF.

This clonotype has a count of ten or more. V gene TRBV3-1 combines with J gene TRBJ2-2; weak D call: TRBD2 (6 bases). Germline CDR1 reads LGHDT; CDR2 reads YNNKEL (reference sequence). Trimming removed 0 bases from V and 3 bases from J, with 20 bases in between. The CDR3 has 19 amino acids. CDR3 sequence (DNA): TGTGCCAGCAGCCAAGAACCAGTACGAGTGGGACTCCACACCGGGGAGCTGTTTTTT. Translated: CASSQEPVRVGLHTGELFF.

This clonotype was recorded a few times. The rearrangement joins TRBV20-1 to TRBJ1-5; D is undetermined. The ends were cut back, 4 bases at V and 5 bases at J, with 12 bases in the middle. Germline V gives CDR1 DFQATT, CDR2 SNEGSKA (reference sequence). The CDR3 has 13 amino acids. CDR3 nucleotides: TGCAGTGCTACGGGAGAGGGAGATCAGCCCCAGCATTTT. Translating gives CSATGEGDQPQHF.

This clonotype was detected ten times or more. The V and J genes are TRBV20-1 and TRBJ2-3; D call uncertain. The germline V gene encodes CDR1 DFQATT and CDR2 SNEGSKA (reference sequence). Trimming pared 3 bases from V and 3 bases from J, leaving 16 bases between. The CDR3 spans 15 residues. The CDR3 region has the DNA TGCAGTGCTAGCTTCGCCAGAATTGGGACAGATACGCAGTATTTT. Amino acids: CSASFARIGTDTQYF.

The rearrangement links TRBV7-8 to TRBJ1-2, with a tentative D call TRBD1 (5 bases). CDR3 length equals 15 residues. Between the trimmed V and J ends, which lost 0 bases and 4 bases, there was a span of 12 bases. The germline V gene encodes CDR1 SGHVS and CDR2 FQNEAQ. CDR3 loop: CASSLAAGSPYGYTF. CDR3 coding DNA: TGTGCCAGCAGCTTAGCAGCAGGGAGCCCCTATGGCTACACCTTC.

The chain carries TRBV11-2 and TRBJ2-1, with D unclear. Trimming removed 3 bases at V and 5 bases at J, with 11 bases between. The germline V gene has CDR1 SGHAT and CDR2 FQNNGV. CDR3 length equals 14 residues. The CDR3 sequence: CASSLLVANNEQFF. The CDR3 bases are TGTGCCAGCAGCTTGTTGGTAGCCAACAATGAGCAGTTCTTC.

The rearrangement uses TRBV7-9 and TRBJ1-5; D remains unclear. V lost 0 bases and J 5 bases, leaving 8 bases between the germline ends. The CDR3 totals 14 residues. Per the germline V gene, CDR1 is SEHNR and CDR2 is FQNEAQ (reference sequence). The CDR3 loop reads CASSLAGPHQPQHF. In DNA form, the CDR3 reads TGTGCCAGCAGCTTAGCAGGGCCGCATCAGCCCCAGCATTTT.

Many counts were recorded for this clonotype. The CDR3 is CASSEENGYGYTF. Written as DNA, the CDR3 is TGTGCCAGCAGTGAGGAGAACGGCTATGGCTACACCTTC. The rearrangement links TRBV2 to TRBJ1-2; D remains unclear. V gave up 3 bases and J gave up 4 bases, with 9 bases separating them. Germline loops: CDR1 SNHLY, CDR2 FYNNEI. The CDR3 spans 13 residues.

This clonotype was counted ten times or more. The CDR3, as DNA: TGTGCCAGCAGCTCAGGGGGGCGCCACGAGCAGTACTTC. Amino acids: CASSSGGRHEQYF. The chain is built from TRBV7-3 and TRBJ2-7; possible D gene TRBD1, 7 bases. CDR3 length: 13 residues. Between the trimmed V and J ends, which lost 4 bases and 5 bases, there was a span of 12 bases. Germline CDR1 SGHTA, CDR2 FQGTGA.